These 8 T cell receptor beta chains share one sample of origin, sequenced in a study of identical twins. MiXCR was run by TCRdb on the 5' RACE reads, yielding one entry per CDR3 protein. Of 570,000 or so distinct CDR3 sequences in the sample, nearly 10% were seen once. Another study also made use of these data, one on yellow fever vaccine responses in identical twins.

The source material was PBMCs. The receptors were gathered from a woman under 30 in good health.

This clonotype was detected a few times. The chain has TRBV20-1 and TRBJ2-7, with TRBD2 matching over 14 bases. The V gene's germline CDR1 is DFQATT and CDR2 SNEGSKA (reference sequence). The CDR3 sequence is 13 residues long. Trimming cost V 7 bases and J 6 bases; bases outside gene matches: 5. The CDR3 protein is CSVGLAGAGEQYF. The CDR3, as DNA: TGCAGTGTGGGACTAGCGGGAGCTGGCGAGCAGTACTTC.

Only a few counts were recorded for this clonotype. The rearrangement uses TRBV11-2 and TRBJ2-6; D perhaps matches TRBD1 (5 bases). Germline V gives CDR1 SGHAT, CDR2 FQNNGV. V was clipped by 2 bases and J by 3 bases, with 20 bases between them. This CDR3 region has 19 residues. The CDR3 spells CASSLRKRQGPDGANVLTF. CDR3 nucleotides: TGTGCCAGCAGCTTAAGGAAGAGGCAGGGCCCGGATGGGGCCAACGTCCTGACTTTC. The variable domain in full, with the rest retrieved from reference TRBV11-2 and TRBJ2-6, is EAGVAQSPRYKIIEKRQSVAFWCNPISGHATLYWYQQILGQGPKLLIQFQNNGVVDDSQLPKDRFSAERLKGVDSTLKIQPAKLEDSAVYLCASSLRKRQGPDGANVLTFGAGSRLTVL.

This clonotype was recorded at least ten times. This chain connects TRBV7-9 to TRBJ2-1; 9 bases fit TRBD1. J lost 9 bases, V lost 5 bases, and 8 bases had no gene match. The CDR3 loop spans 14 amino acids. CDR1 is SEHNR and CDR2 is FQNEAQ in the germline V gene (reference sequence). The CDR3 reads CASSDGTGMSEQFF. CDR3 nucleotides: TGTGCCAGCAGCGATGGGACAGGGATGAGTGAGCAGTTCTTC.

The chain uses TRBV28 and TRBJ2-3; D is ambiguous. The CDR3 length is 11 residues. Trimming cost V 8 bases and J 9 bases, with 12 bases left between them. CDR1 and CDR2 (germline): MDHEN, SYDVKM. DNA of the CDR3: TGTGCCAGCCGAACCGAAAGGACGCAGTATTTT. Translated: CASRTERTQYF.

This clonotype was observed a few times. The DNA for the CDR3 is TGTGCCAGCAGCTTAAGGACTAGCGGGAGAAACTCGGTCAATGAGCAGTTCTTC. This codes for CASSLRTSGRNSVNEQFF. The chain links TRBV7-8 to TRBJ2-1; TRBD2 matches at 13 bases. The V segment lost 2 bases and the J segment 6 bases; nucleotides outside the gene matches: 10. The CDR3 has 18 amino acids. Germline V gene data show CDR1 as SGHVS and CDR2 as FQNEAQ.

The chain couples TRBV11-3 to TRBJ2-5; perhaps TRBD1 as D (6 bases). Trimming stripped 5 bases from V and 5 bases from J, with 21 bases between. CDR1 and CDR2 (germline): SGHNT, YENEEA. There are 16 residues in the CDR3. This CDR3 is CASSLRRAGESETQYF. The CDR3 region has the DNA TGTGCCAGCAGCCTGCGTAGGGCAGGGGAGTCGGAGACCCAGTACTTC.

This clonotype was seen a handful of times. The chain couples TRBV7-9 to TRBJ1-5; D is uncertain. CDR1 is SEHNR, CDR2 FQNEAQ, per germline (reference sequence). This CDR3 is built from 14 residues. V was cut by 1 base and J by 11 bases, with 15 bases left in between. CDR3 protein: CASSLDAGIPSQHF. CDR3 nucleotides: TGTGCCAGCAGCTTAGATGCAGGAATACCTTCCCAGCATTTT.

This clonotype was seen repeatedly, ten times or more. This chain joins TRBV6-5 and TRBJ2-1; D gene ambiguous. V was clipped by 6 bases and J by 7 bases, with 7 bases between them. This CDR3 is built from 11 residues. Germline V gene sequence: CDR1 MNHEY, CDR2 SVGAGI. CDR3: CASRNRNEQFF. CDR3 DNA: TGTGCCAGCAGAAATAGGAATGAGCAGTTCTTC.